This entry lists 5 T cell receptor beta chains sequenced from one sample in a study of cytomegalovirus exposure and HLA in healthy donors. Researchers ran the PCR with 60 Vbeta and 13 Jbeta primers. Here immunoSEQ multiplex PCR was the method, and the copy in TCRdb shows in-frame clones only, minus some. The profile covers around 170,000 clones, with 65% to 80% appearing a single time and 2.5% taken by the ten largest. Specimen: PBMCs. All receptors come from a woman in her twenties or thirties in good health and CMV-seropositive.

The chain links TRBV9 to TRBJ2-7; TRBD1 agrees at 7 bases. Germline trimming cut 2 bases from V and 4 bases from J; bases unmatched to any gene: 12. In germline, CDR1 is SGDLS, CDR2 YYNGEE. The CDR3 is 16 amino acids. The CDR3 is CASSVRDSGLRYEQYF. In nucleotides, the CDR3 is TGTGCCAGCAGCGTCCGGGACAGCGGACTCCGATACGAGCAGTACTTC.

V and J are TRBV15 and TRBJ2-7; 11 bases agree with TRBD1. J gave up 3 bases and V 5 bases, and 6 bases lay outside the gene matches. The CDR3 is 15 amino acids. Germline CDR1 LNHNV, CDR2 YYDKDF (reference sequence). As DNA, the CDR3 is TGTGCCACCAGCTCATCCGGGACAGGGGGCTACGAGCAGTACTTC. This sequence encodes CATSSSGTGGYEQYF.

This sequence joins TRBV14 and TRBJ2-3; D is possibly TRBD1 (6 bases). CDR1 and CDR2 (germline): SGHDN, FVKESK. The CDR3 covers 17 residues. Trimming took 4 bases from V and 0 from J, leaving 17 bases between them. CDR3 sequence (DNA): TGTGCCAGCAGCCTCCGGACAGTTCGACCTAGCACAGATACGCAGTATTTT. This sequence encodes CASSLRTVRPSTDTQYF.

The CDR3 reads CASIRQPSSTDTQYF. CDR3 nucleotide sequence: TGCGCCAGCATCAGGCAGCCTTCTAGCACAGATACGCAGTATTTT. The J gene is TRBJ2-3, the V gene TRBV5-1; D ambiguous. This CDR3 spans 15 amino acids. V was cut by 6 bases and J by 0 bases, with 14 bases left in between. CDR1 is SGHRS, CDR2 YFSETQ, per germline.

V usage is TRBV5-8 and J usage is TRBJ2-7; D is uncertain. V was shortened by 2 bases and J by 3 bases, with 15 bases between the two germline ends. Looked up from germline, CDR1 is SGHTS and CDR2 is YDEGEE. CDR3 length equals 15 residues. DNA of the CDR3: TGTGCCAGCAGCTTTAGTTGGATTTACAGCTACGAGCAGTACTTC. It yields the protein CASSFSWIYSYEQYF.